This T cell receptor beta chain was documented in a study of response to subunit inactivated influenza vaccine. Overall study results and limits: With each seasonal influenza vaccination, the authors suggested, few new T cells are recruited.

Turning to this clonotype: Its antigen is currently unknown.

TCRdb independently ran MiXCR on the RT-PCR reads; one entry per CDR3 protein. The table records hundreds of thousands of distinct CDR3 sequences, 14% of them present only once. V lost 8 bases, J lost 5 bases, and 13 bases stayed unmatched. The CDR3 is 17 amino acids. Germline lookup yields CDR1 ENHRY and CDR2 SYGVKD. This chain uses TRBV10-3 with TRBJ1-6; 9 bases align to TRBD1. The source is a man in his fifties or sixties who received an inactivated influenza vaccine. Source: PBMCs from blood, taken less than 15 days before vaccination. For the CDR3, the DNA is TGTGCCATCGGAAAGACTACAGGGGGCTGGGATAATTCACCCCTCCACTTT. This sequence encodes CAIGKTTGGWDNSPLHF.